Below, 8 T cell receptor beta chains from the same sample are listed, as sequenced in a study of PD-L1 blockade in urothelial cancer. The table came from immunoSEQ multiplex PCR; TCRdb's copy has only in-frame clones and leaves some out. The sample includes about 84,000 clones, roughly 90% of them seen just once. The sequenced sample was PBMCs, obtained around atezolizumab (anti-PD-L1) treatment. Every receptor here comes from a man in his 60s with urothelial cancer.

CDR3 sequence: CASSLGLATSYEQYF. Here the CDR3 DNA reads TGTGCCAGCAGCTTAGGACTAGCAACCTCCTACGAGCAGTACTTC. The V gene is TRBV7-2, the J gene TRBJ2-7, with 7 bases lining up with TRBD2. Germline CDR1 reads SGHTA; CDR2 reads FQGNSA. Germline trimming cut 1 base from V and 0 bases from J; bases unmatched to any gene: 3. The CDR3 extends over 15 amino acids.

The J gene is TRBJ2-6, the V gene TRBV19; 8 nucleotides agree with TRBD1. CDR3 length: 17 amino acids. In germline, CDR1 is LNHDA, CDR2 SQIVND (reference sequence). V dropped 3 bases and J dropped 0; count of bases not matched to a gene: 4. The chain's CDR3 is CASSITGGLSGANVLTF. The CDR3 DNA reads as TGTGCCAGTAGTATTACAGGGGGACTCTCTGGGGCCAACGTCCTGACTTTC.

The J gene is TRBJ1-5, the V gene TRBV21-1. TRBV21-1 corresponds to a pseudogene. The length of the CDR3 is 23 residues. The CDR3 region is CASSKNPLGGRSLKVYSNQPQHF. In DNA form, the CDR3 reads TGTGCCAGCAGCAAAAACCCTCTTGGCGGGAGGTCTCTCAAAGTCTATAGCAATCAGCCCCAGCATTTT.

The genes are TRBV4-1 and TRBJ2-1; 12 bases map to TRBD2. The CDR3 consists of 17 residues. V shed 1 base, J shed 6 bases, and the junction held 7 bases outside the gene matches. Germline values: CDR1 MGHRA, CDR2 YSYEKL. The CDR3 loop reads CASSQGLAGGPGNEQFF. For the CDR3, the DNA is TGCGCCAGCAGCCAAGGGCTAGCGGGAGGGCCAGGCAATGAGCAGTTCTTC.

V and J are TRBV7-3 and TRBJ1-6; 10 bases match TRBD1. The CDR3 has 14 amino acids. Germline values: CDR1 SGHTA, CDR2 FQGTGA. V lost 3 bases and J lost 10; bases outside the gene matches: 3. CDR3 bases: TGTGCCAGCAGCTTCGGACAGGGGGGCTCACCCCTCCACTTT. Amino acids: CASSFGQGGSPLHF. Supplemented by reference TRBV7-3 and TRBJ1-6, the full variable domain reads GAGVSQTPSNKVTEKGKYVELRCDPISGHTALYWYRQSLGQGPEFLIYFQGTGAADDSGLPNDRFFAVRPEGSVSTLKIQRTERGDSAVYLCASSFGQGGSPLHFGNGTRLTVT.

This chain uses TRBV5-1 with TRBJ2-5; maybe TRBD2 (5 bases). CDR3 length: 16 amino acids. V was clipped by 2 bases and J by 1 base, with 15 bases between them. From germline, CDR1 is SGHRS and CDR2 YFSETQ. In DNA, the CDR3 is TGCGCCAGCAGCTTCGGAGTGGGGAGAGCCCAAGAGACCCAGTACTTC. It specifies CASSFGVGRAQETQYF.

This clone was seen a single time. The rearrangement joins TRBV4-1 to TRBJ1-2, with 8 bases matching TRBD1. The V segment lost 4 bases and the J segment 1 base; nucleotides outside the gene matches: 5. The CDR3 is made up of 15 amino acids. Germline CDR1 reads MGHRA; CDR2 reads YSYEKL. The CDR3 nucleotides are TGCGCCAGCAGCCCAGGACAGGGCAGTAACTATGGCTACACCTTC. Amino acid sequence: CASSPGQGSNYGYTF.

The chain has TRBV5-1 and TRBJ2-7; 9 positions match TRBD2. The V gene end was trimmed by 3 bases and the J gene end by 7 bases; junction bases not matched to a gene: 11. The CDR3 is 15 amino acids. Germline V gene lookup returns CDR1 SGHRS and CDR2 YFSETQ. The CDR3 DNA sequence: TGCGCCAGCAGCTGGTCTGGCGGGGGGGCCGAGGAGCAGTACTTC. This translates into CASSWSGGGAEEQYF.